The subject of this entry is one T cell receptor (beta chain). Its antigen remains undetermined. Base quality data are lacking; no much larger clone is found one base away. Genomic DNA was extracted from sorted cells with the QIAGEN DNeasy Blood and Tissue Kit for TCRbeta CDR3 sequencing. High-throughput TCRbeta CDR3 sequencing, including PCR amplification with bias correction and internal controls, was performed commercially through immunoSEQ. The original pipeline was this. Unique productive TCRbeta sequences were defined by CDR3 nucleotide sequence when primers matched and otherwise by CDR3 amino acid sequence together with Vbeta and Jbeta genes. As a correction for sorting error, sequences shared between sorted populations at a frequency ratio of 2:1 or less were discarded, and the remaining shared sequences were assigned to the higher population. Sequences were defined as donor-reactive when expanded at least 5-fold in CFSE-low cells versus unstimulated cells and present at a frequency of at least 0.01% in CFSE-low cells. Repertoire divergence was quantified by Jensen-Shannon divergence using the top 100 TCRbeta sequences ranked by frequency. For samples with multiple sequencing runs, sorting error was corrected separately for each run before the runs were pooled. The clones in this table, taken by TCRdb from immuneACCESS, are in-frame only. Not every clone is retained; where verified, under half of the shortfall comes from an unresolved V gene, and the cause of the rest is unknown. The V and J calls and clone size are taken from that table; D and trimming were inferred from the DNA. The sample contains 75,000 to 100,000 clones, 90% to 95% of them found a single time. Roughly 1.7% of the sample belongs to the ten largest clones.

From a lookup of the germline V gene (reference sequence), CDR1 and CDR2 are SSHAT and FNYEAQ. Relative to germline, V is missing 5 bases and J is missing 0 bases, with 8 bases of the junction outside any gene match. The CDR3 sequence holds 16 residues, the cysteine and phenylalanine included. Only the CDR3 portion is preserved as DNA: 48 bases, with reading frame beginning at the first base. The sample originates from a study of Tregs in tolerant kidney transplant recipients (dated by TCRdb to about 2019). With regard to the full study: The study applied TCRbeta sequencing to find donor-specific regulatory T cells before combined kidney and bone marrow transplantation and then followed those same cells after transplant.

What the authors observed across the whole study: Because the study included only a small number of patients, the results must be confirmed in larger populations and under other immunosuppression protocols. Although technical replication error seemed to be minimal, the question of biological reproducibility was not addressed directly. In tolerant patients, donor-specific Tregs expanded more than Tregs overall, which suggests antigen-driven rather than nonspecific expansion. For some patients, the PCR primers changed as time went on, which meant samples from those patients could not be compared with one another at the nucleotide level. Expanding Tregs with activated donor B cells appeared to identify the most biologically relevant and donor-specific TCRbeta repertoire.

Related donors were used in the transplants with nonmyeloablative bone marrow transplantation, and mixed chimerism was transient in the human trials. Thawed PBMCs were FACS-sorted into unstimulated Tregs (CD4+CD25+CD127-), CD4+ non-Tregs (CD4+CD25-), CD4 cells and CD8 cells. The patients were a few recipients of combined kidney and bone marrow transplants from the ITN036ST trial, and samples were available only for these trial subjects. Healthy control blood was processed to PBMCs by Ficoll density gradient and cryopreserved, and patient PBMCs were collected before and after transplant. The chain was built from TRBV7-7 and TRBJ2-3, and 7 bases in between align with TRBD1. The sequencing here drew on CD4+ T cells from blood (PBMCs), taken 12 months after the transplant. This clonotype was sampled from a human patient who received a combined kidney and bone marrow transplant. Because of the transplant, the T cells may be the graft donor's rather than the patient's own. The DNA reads TGTGCCAGCAGCCCCCCCGGGACAGTTAGCACAGATACGCAGTATTTT. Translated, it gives CASSPPGTVSTDTQYF. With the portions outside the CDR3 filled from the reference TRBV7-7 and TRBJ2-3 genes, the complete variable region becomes GAGVSQSPRYKVTKRGQDVTLRCDPISSHATLYWYQQALGQGPEFLTYFNYEAQPDKSGLPSDRFSAERPEGSISTLTIQRTEQRDSAMYRCASSPPGTVSTDTQYFGPGTRLTVL.